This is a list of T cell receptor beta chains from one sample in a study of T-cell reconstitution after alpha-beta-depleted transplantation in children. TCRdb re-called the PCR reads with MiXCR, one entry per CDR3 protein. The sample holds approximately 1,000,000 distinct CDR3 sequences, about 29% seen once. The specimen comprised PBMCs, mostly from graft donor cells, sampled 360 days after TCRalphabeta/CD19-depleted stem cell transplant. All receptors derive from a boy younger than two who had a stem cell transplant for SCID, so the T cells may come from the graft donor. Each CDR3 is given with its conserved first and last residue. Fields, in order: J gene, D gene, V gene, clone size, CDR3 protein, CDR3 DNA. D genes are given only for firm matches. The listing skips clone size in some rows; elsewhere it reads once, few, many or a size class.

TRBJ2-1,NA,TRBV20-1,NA,CSARDQGANEQFF,TGCAGTGCTAGAGATCAGGGAGCCAATGAGCAGTTCTTC
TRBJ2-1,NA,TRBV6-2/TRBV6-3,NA,CASSYSSSPYNEQFF,TGTGCCAGCAGTTACTCGTCGTCTCCCTACAATGAGCAGTTCTTC
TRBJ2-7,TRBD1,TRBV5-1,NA,CASIKAPPGTGPYEQYF,TGCGCCAGCATCAAGGCCCCCCCTGGGACAGGGCCGTACGAGCAGTACTTC
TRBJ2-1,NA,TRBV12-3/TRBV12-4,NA,CASTLNRNNEQFF,TGTGCCAGCACTTTAAACAGGAACAATGAGCAGTTCTTC
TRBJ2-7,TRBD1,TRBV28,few,CASSPGGSHEQYF,TGTGCCAGCAGCCCAGGGGGCTCACACGAGCAGTACTTC
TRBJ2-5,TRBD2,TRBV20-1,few,CSAKLAGAQETQYF,TGCAGTGCTAAACTAGCGGGGGCCCAAGAGACCCAGTACTTC
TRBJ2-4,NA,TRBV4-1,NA,CASSQVTKAKNIQYF,TGCGCCAGCAGCCAAGTAACGAAAGCCAAAAACATTCAGTACTTC
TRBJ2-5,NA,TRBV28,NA,CASDVLGGRGQETQYF,TGTGCCAGCGACGTGCTCGGGGGGCGGGGGCAAGAGACCCAGTACTTC
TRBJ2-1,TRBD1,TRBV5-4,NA,CASSLGDRVLSYNEQFF,TGTGCCAGCAGCTTGGGCGACAGGGTCCTCTCCTACAATGAGCAGTTCTTC
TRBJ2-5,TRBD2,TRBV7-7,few,CASSPRAGVETQYF,TGTGCCAGCAGCCCCCGAGCGGGGGTAGAGACCCAGTACTTC
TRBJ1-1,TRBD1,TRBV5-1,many,CASSSSGTGNTEAFF,TGTGCCAGCAGCTCCTCCGGGACAGGGAACACTGAAGCTTTCTTT
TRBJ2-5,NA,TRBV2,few,CASSAVTQETQYF,TGTGCCAGCAGTGCGGTGACACAAGAGACCCAGTACTTC
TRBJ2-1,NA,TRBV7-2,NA,CASSLGGLPYNEQFF,TGTGCCAGCAGCTTAGGGGGCCTTCCCTACAATGAGCAGTTCTTC
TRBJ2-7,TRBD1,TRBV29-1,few,CSVESRTGLNYEQYF,TGCAGCGTGGAGAGTCGGACAGGCCTCAATTACGAGCAGTACTTC
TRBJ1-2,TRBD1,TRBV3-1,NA,CASSQWQGAGGYTF,TGTGCCAGCAGCCAGTGGCAGGGGGCCGGCGGCTACACCTTC
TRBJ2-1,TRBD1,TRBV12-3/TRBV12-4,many,CASSRGQGTYNEQFF,TGTGCCAGCAGCCGAGGACAGGGCACCTACAATGAGCAGTTCTTC
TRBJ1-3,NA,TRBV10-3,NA,CAISVRAPGNTIYF,TGTGCCATCAGTGTAAGGGCCCCTGGAAACACCATATATTTT
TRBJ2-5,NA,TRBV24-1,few,CATSDLRTEQETQYF,TGTGCCACCAGTGATTTAAGGACAGAACAAGAGACCCAGTACTTC
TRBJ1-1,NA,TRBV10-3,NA,CAISESGALEAFF,TGTGCCATCAGTGAGTCCGGGGCTCTCGAAGCTTTCTTT
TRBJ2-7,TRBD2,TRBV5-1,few,CASSLDPSGAYYEQYF,TGCGCCAGCAGCTTGGATCCTAGCGGGGCTTACTACGAGCAGTACTTC
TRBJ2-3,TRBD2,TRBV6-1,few,CASSIRLSTSEAPWGTQYF,TGTGCCAGCAGCATAAGGCTGTCGACTAGCGAGGCCCCTTGGGGTACGCAGTATTTT
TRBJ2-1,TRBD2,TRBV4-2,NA,CASSPSRLAGRGTYNEQFF,TGTGCCAGCAGCCCAAGCCGACTAGCGGGGAGGGGTACCTACAATGAGCAGTTCTTC
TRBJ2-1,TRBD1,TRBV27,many,CATRDRAYNEQFF,TGTGCCACCCGGGACAGGGCCTACAATGAGCAGTTCTTC
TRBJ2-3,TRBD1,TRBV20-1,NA,CSASHRGETDTQYF,TGCAGTGCTAGTCACAGGGGAGAAACAGATACGCAGTATTTT
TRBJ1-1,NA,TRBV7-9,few,CASGLPNTEAFF,TGTGCCAGCGGACTACCGAACACTGAAGCTTTCTTT
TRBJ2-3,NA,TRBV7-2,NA,CASSLAGRADTQYF,TGTGCCAGCAGCTTAGCGGGCCGAGCAGATACGCAGTATTTT
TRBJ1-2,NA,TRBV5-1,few,CASSLRGVGLITF,TGCGCCAGCAGCTTGAGGGGAGTTGGCCTCATCACCTTC
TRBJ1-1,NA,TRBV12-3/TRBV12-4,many,CASSLGAEAFF,TGTGCCAGCAGTTTGGGGGCTGAAGCTTTCTTT
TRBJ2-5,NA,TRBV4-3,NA,CASSSPLAGQQTQYF,TGCGCCAGCAGCTCACCATTGGCAGGGCAACAGACCCAGTACTTC
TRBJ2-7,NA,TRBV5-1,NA,CASSLGIQSNEQYF,TGCGCCAGCAGCTTGGGGATACAGTCTAACGAGCAGTACTTC
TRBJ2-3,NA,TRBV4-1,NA,CASSQETVADTQYF,TGCGCCAGCAGCCAAGAAACGGTGGCCGATACGCAGTATTTT
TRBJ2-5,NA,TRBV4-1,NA,CASSQDRGSSETQYF,TGCGCCAGCAGCCAAGATCGGGGTAGCTCGGAGACCCAGTACTTC
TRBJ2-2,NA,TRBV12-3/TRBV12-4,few,CASSLTRSGELFF,TGTGCCAGCAGTTTGACCAGGTCCGGGGAGCTGTTTTTT
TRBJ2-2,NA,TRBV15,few,CATSRDGGAGNTGELFF,TGTGCCACCAGCAGAGATGGAGGGGCAGGGAACACCGGGGAGCTGTTTTTT
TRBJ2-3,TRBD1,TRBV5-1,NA,CASSERQGADTQYF,TGCGCCAGCAGCGAGCGACAGGGCGCAGATACGCAGTATTTT
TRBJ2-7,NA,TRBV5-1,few,CASSLVSGGRYEQYF,TGCGCCAGCAGCTTGGTGTCGGGGGGCCGGTACGAGCAGTACTTC
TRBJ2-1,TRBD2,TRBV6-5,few,CASSYSAGSSYNEQFF,TGTGCCAGCAGTTACTCAGCGGGGAGCTCCTACAATGAGCAGTTCTTC
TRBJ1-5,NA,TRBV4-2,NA,CASSRAGEDQPQHF,TGTGCCAGCAGTCGGGCAGGGGAGGATCAGCCCCAGCATTTT
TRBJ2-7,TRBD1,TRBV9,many,CASSGQGGEQYF,TGTGCCAGCAGTGGACAGGGAGGTGAGCAGTACTTC
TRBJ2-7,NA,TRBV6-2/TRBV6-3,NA,CASSGGTAYTYEQYF,TGTGCCAGCAGTGGCGGGACAGCCTATACCTACGAGCAGTACTTC